Listed below are T cell receptor beta chains from one sample, sequenced in a study of cytomegalovirus exposure and HLA in healthy donors. The repertoire was sequenced with immunoSEQ multiplex PCR; TCRdb's copy has only in-frame clones and lacks some. Here the sample spans about 160,000 clones, around four fifths being singletons. Sequenced input: PBMCs. These receptors originate from a male donor in good health and CMV-seropositive. CDR3s include the opening cysteine and the closing phenylalanine or tryptophan. Fields, in order: clone size, D gene, V gene, J gene, CDR3 protein, CDR3 DNA. D genes are given only for firm matches. A clone size is listed for some rows: how often the clone was seen (once, few, many), or a class if it is expanded.

size: NA; D: NA; V: TRBV13; J: TRBJ2-4; CDR3: CASSIRTDSVVPAKNIQYF; DNA: TGTGCCAGCAGCATCCGGACAGATTCAGTTGTGCCAGCCAAAAACATTCAGTACTTC
size: NA; D: TRBD1; V: TRBV5-1; J: TRBJ1-2; CDR3: CASSLSGTGPYGYTF; DNA: TGCGCCAGCAGCTTATCCGGGACAGGGCCCTATGGCTACACCTTC
size: NA; D: TRBD1; V: TRBV5-4; J: TRBJ2-3; CDR3: CASTLDRTQDTQYF; DNA: TGTGCCAGCACCCTGGACAGGACACAAGATACGCAGTATTTT
size: NA; D: NA; V: TRBV14; J: TRBJ2-1; CDR3: CASSPWQGGLTYNEQFF; DNA: TGTGCCAGCAGCCCGTGGCAGGGGGGCCTCACCTACAATGAGCAGTTCTTC
size: few; D: NA; V: TRBV4-3; J: TRBJ2-7; CDR3: CASSQEEGQSYEQYF; DNA: TGCGCCAGCAGCCAGGAGGAGGGCCAATCCTACGAGCAGTACTTC
size: NA; D: NA; V: TRBV7-2; J: TRBJ1-3; CDR3: CASSLAGQAPGNTIYF; DNA: TGTGCCAGCAGCTTAGCGGGTCAGGCCCCTGGAAACACCATATATTTT
size: few; D: TRBD1; V: TRBV5-6; J: TRBJ2-7; CDR3: CASSITWTGPSEQYF; DNA: TGTGCCAGCAGTATTACGTGGACAGGCCCTTCCGAGCAGTACTTC
size: NA; D: TRBD2; V: TRBV5-1; J: TRBJ2-6; CDR3: CATGGSSGANVLTF; DNA: TGCGCCACGGGGGGGAGCTCTGGGGCCAACGTCCTGACTTTC
size: few; D: NA; V: TRBV6-1; J: TRBJ1-1; CDR3: CASNNGGTEAFF; DNA: TGTGCCAGCAATAACGGGGGGACTGAAGCTTTCTTT
size: NA; D: TRBD2; V: TRBV15; J: TRBJ2-5; CDR3: CATSRPARGGPETQYF; DNA: TGTGCCACCAGCAGGCCAGCCCGGGGGGGCCCCGAGACCCAGTACTTC
size: NA; D: TRBD2; V: TRBV6-4; J: TRBJ2-7; CDR3: CASSERASGLYEQYF; DNA: TGTGCCAGCAGTGAGAGGGCTAGCGGGCTCTACGAGCAGTACTTC
size: NA; D: TRBD1; V: TRBV7-9; J: TRBJ1-1; CDR3: CASSRRQGRRDTEAFF; DNA: TGTGCCAGCAGCCGACGACAGGGTCGGAGGGACACTGAAGCTTTCTTT
size: NA; D: NA; V: TRBV6-5; J: TRBJ1-2; CDR3: CASSRSGVYGYTF; DNA: TGTGCCAGCAGTCGCTCAGGGGTCTATGGCTACACCTTC
size: NA; D: TRBD2; V: TRBV7-9; J: TRBJ2-3; CDR3: CASSQSGLAASTDTQYF; DNA: TGTGCCAGCAGCCAATCAGGACTAGCGGCTAGCACAGATACGCAGTATTTT
size: few; D: NA; V: TRBV5-5; J: TRBJ2-7; CDR3: CASNPSGSYEQYF; DNA: TGTGCCAGCAACCCATCCGGGTCCTACGAGCAGTACTTC
size: NA; D: TRBD2; V: TRBV29-1; J: TRBJ2-3; CDR3: CSLSGGQAGGTDTQYF; DNA: TGCAGCCTTAGCGGGGGCCAAGCAGGGGGCACAGATACGCAGTATTTT
size: few; D: NA; V: TRBV6-6; J: TRBJ1-2; CDR3: CASSYWEGDYGYTF; DNA: TGTGCCAGCAGTTACTGGGAGGGAGACTATGGCTACACCTTC
size: NA; D: TRBD2; V: TRBV30; J: TRBJ2-5; CDR3: CAWRFGTSTQETQYF; DNA: TGTGCCTGGAGATTTGGGACTAGCACCCAAGAGACCCAGTACTTC
size: once; D: TRBD1; V: TRBV10-2; J: TRBJ1-1; CDR3: CASSDGDRVETFF; DNA: TGCGCCAGCAGTGATGGGGACAGGGTGGAAACTTTCTTT
size: once; D: TRBD1; V: TRBV13; J: TRBJ1-6; CDR3: CASTVGTDNSPLHF; DNA: TGTGCCAGCACCGTAGGGACAGACAATTCACCCCTCCACTTT